One sample yielded the 24 T cell receptor beta chains listed below, sequenced in a study (dated by TCRdb to the early 2010s). Instrument on record: Illumina Genome Analyzer IIx. In TCRdb, the public reads were trimmed at Q25 with fastp and aligned with MiXCR, with productive beta chains retained. Rows with a matching CDR3 protein are joined into one entry that keeps the most common DNA and genes. Here the sample has about 7,100 distinct CDR3 sequences; roughly 32% occur a single time. About a fifth of the sample belongs to the ten largest clones. The sequenced material came from blood. These receptors were collected from a human donor.

The sample holds one count of this clonotype. The CDR3 DNA reads as TGCAGCGTCTTTTGGGGCTTGAACACAGATACGCAGTATTTT. Encoded protein: CSVFWGLNTDTQYF. The chain recombines TRBV29-1 with TRBJ2-3, with TRBD1 as a possible D gene (5 bases). The V end lost 6 bases, the J end lost 2 bases, and 15 bases lay between the germline ends. Germline CDR1 is SQVTM and CDR2 is ANQGSEA. The CDR3 runs to 14 residues.

J is TRBJ1-1 and V is TRBV18; D not resolved. V was trimmed by 3 bases and J by 1 base, leaving 6 bases between them. The CDR3 consists of 13 residues. Germline V CDR1 and CDR2: KGHSH, LQKENI. DNA for the CDR3: TGTGCCAGCTCACCTCAAGGGAACACTGAAGCTTTCTTT. This encodes CASSPQGNTEAFF. The full variable domain, its missing parts supplied by reference TRBV18 and TRBJ1-1, is NAGVMQNPRHLVRRRGQEARLRCSPMKGHSHVYWYRQLPEEGLKFMVYLQKENIIDESGMPKERFSAEFPKEGPSILRIQQVVRGDSAAYFCASSPQGNTEAFFGQGTRLTVV.

V is TRBV29-1 and J is TRBJ2-5, with D possibly matching TRBD2 (6 bases). Deletions cut 8 bases from V and 9 bases from J, with 28 bases between. Germline V lookup: CDR1 SQVTM, CDR2 ANQGSEA. This CDR3 contains 15 residues. CDR3 sequence (DNA): TGCAGCAGTTCGATAAGCTGCCGCCATGGAGGGTCCCAGTACTTC. Its protein product is CSSSISCRHGGSQYF.

This chain joins TRBV18 and TRBJ2-5; D might be TRBD2 (6 bases). The CDR3 spans 14 residues. V was clipped by 2 bases and J by 0 bases, with 7 bases between them. Germline-derived CDR1 and CDR2 are KGHSH and LQKENI. This CDR3 reads CASSPWRDQETQYF. The DNA of the CDR3 is TGTGCCAGCTCACCATGGAGGGACCAAGAGACCCAGTACTTC.

This rearrangement joins TRBV29-1 to TRBJ1-5, with D maybe TRBD1 (5 bases). Germline CDR1 and CDR2: SQVTM and ANQGSEA. V shed 3 bases and J shed 11 bases, with 17 bases lying between them. CDR3 length: 13 residues. The CDR3 DNA follows: TGCAGCGTTGAGGGGACGGTCGACGAGACCCAGCATTTT. Amino acid sequence: CSVEGTVDETQHF.

This clonotype counts as medium-sized (0.01 to 0.1%). V and J are TRBV4-2 and TRBJ2-2, with 7 nucleotides matching TRBD1. There are 15 residues in the CDR3. The germline gives CDR1 LGHNA, CDR2 YNFKEQ. The V gene end was trimmed by 7 bases and the J gene end by 3 bases; junction bases not matched to a gene: 8. CDR3 bases: TGTGCCAGCACCCGAGGGGGCGCTTACACCGGGGAGCTGTTTTTT. Protein: CASTRGGAYTGELFF.

This clonotype was observed at least ten times. The V gene is TRBV7-6, the J gene TRBJ2-7; 12 positions match TRBD1. The CDR3 is 14 amino acids. The trim removed 3 bases at V and 6 bases at J, leaving 3 bases unmatched. CDR1 is SGHVS and CDR2 is FNYEAQ in the germline V gene. The CDR3 DNA reads as TGTGCCAGCAGCTTTGGGACAGGGGGCAGCGAGCAGTACTTC. It yields the protein CASSFGTGGSEQYF.

In its sample, this clonotype was seen once. The V call is TRBV29-1, the J call TRBJ2-7; D is possibly TRBD1 or TRBD2 (5 bases each). Between the trimmed V and J ends, which lost 0 bases and 10 bases, there was a span of 13 bases. This CDR3 is built from 12 residues. Germline V lookup: CDR1 SQVTM, CDR2 ANQGSEA. The CDR3 loop is CSVEDGGAGQYF. The CDR3, as DNA: TGCAGCGTTGAAGATGGGGGTGCCGGTCAGTACTTC.

This clonotype was seen at least ten times. The chain joins TRBV20-1 to TRBJ2-7; 7 bases line up with TRBD1. V was pared by 2 bases and J by 4 bases, with 11 bases of the junction left unmatched. The CDR3 is 15 amino acids. Germline CDR1 reads DFQATT; CDR2 reads SNEGSKA (reference sequence). This chain's CDR3 is CSARPKGQATYEQYF. The CDR3 DNA sequence: TGCAGTGCTAGACCTAAAGGACAGGCGACTTACGAGCAGTACTTC.

Comments on this clonotype: The junction departs from the called germline gene at one end, perhaps through a read error. This chain uses TRBV7-8 with TRBJ2-5, with 10 bases aligning to TRBD2. Germline CDR1 and CDR2: SGHVS and FQNEAQ. The CDR3 totals 16 residues. The CDR3 DNA is TGTGCCAACAGCTTGGAAGGACTAGCGGCGCAAGAGACCCAGTACTTC. Translation: CANSLEGLAAQETQYF. Full variable domain (remainder filled in from reference TRBV7-8 and TRBJ2-5): GAGVSQSPRYKVAKRGQDVALRCDPISGHVSLFWYQQALGQGPEFLTYFQNEAQLDKSGLPSDRFFAERPEGSVSTLKIQRTQQEDSAVYLCANSLEGLAAQETQYFGPGTRLLVL.

This clonotype ranks as medium-sized. The chain links TRBV20-1 to TRBJ2-3; 10 nucleotides line up with TRBD2. V lost 6 bases, J lost 3 bases, and 12 bases stayed unmatched. From germline, CDR1 is DFQATT and CDR2 SNEGSKA (reference sequence). This CDR3 region has 16 residues. This CDR3 is CSALAGEGQRTDTQYF. The CDR3 bases are TGCAGTGCCCTAGCGGGAGAGGGCCAACGTACAGATACGCAGTATTTT.

The V and J genes are TRBV4-2 and TRBJ2-4; tentatively, D is TRBD1 (5 bases). Germline assignment: CDR1 LGHNA and CDR2 YNFKEQ. This CDR3 region has 12 residues. With 0 bases removed from V and 12 bases from J, the gap between germline ends came to 9 bases. The CDR3 DNA sequence: TGTGCCAGCAGCCAAGAGGTCAGGGATCAGTACTTC. Amino acid sequence: CASSQEVRDQYF.

This clonotype was counted between two and nine times. Germline is not matched at one junction end, which may reflect a read error. The chain recombines TRBV14 with TRBJ2-1; TRBD2 agrees at 10 bases. There are 13 residues in the CDR3. Germline V gene lookup returns CDR1 SGHDN and CDR2 FVKESK. This chain's CDR3 is CASSQDLAGVAAF. The CDR3, as DNA: TGTGCCAGCAGCCAAGACCTAGCGGGAGTAGCGGCATTC.

By sample fraction, this clonotype is medium-sized (0.01 to 0.1%). The genes are TRBV29-1 and TRBJ1-1, with no clear D. CDR1 and CDR2 from the germline V gene are SQVTM and ANQGSEA. This CDR3 comprises 12 residues. V was clipped by 4 bases and J by 1 base, with 7 bases between them. The CDR3 nucleotides are TGCAGCGTTGGGCCAACGAACACTGAAGCTTTCTTT. The encoded protein is CSVGPTNTEAFF.

The rearrangement uses TRBV6-1 and TRBJ1-1; 8 bases are shared with TRBD1. This CDR3 is built from 14 residues. CDR1 and CDR2 (germline): MNHNS, SASEGT. The V and J ends lost 3 bases and 11 bases, in that order; junction bases with no gene match: 11. The CDR3 nucleotides are TGTGCCAGCAGTGATGATGGACAGGGAAGGCGGGCTTTCTTT. Encoded protein: CASSDDGQGRRAFF.

V gene TRBV5-4 combines with J gene TRBJ1-2; 7 bases are shared with TRBD1. Germline trimming cut 4 bases from V and 0 bases from J; bases unmatched to any gene: 6. CDR3 length equals 15 residues. Per germline, CDR1 SGHNT and CDR2 YYREEE (reference sequence). CDR3: CASSVGTDTNYGYTF. The DNA of the CDR3 is TGTGCCAGCAGCGTTGGGACAGATACTAACTATGGCTACACCTTC.

In its sample, this clonotype is medium-sized (0.01 to 0.1%). This sequence joins TRBV3-1 and TRBJ2-6; D gene unclear. Trimming cost V 4 bases and J 0 bases, with 13 bases left between them. CDR3 length: 17 residues. In germline, CDR1 is LGHDT, CDR2 YNNKEL (reference sequence). The CDR3 DNA sequence: TGTGCCAGCAGCCTTCTCAGCAGAGACTCTGGGGCCAACGTCCTGACTTTC. Translated, it gives CASSLLSRDSGANVLTF.

In this sample, this clonotype turned up once. The chain combines TRBV4-2 with TRBJ2-1, with a tentative D call TRBD2 (5 bases). The V gene lost 7 bases and the J gene lost 12 bases, with 25 bases spanning the gap. Germline V gene sequence: CDR1 LGHNA, CDR2 YNFKEQ. This CDR3 spans 15 amino acids. The CDR3 protein is CASTEGAKRGDTQFF. The DNA of the CDR3 is TGTGCCAGCACAGAGGGAGCCAAAAGAGGAGATACGCAGTTCTTC.

For this clonotype: At one end the junction does not follow the germline gene, possibly because of a read error. This chain links TRBV14 with TRBJ1-6; D is possibly TRBD1 (5 bases). The CDR3 has 18 amino acids. Germline V gene data show CDR1 as SGHDN and CDR2 as FVKESK. The CDR3 is CASSQAYRDGSHNSPLHF. The CDR3, as DNA: TGTGCCAGCAGCCAAGCCTACCGGGACGGCTCCCATAATTCACCCCTCCACTTT.

Many counts were recorded for this clonotype. This sequence joins TRBV29-1 and TRBJ2-1; 7 positions match TRBD2. With 0 bases clipped from V and 6 bases from J, the junction kept 8 bases outside the gene matches. Germline CDR1 reads SQVTM; CDR2 reads ANQGSEA. This CDR3 spans 15 amino acids. The CDR3 nucleotides are TGCAGCGTTGAAGATTGGGAGGGCGGGGGCAATGAGCAGTTCTTC. Protein sequence: CSVEDWEGGGNEQFF.

This clonotype was counted a few times. The rearrangement uses TRBV4-2 and TRBJ2-1, with a possible D match to TRBD1 (6 bases). V was shortened by 3 bases and J by 1 base, with 16 bases between the two germline ends. The CDR3 length is 17 residues. From germline, CDR1 is LGHNA and CDR2 YNFKEQ. CDR3 protein: CASSQGGADRSYNEQFF. Here the CDR3 DNA reads TGTGCCAGCAGCCAGGGTGGGGCCGACAGGTCCTACAATGAGCAGTTCTTC.

This clonotype is termed medium-sized (0.01 to 0.1%). The chain joins TRBV6-5 to TRBJ2-7; the D is unclear. The CDR3 length is 13 residues. V was trimmed by 0 bases and J by 7 bases, leaving 10 bases between them. In germline, CDR1 is MNHEY, CDR2 SVGAGI. The CDR3 nucleotides are TGTGCCAGCAGTTACTCGGTGTCCGGAGAGCAGTACTTC. Protein sequence: CASSYSVSGEQYF.

CDR3 protein: CASSPSQGNTEAFF. In DNA form, the CDR3 reads TGTGCCAGCTCACCCTCACAGGGGAACACTGAAGCTTTCTTT. The rearrangement joins TRBV18 to TRBJ1-1; D might be TRBD1 (6 bases). The CDR3 covers 14 residues. V lost 3 bases, J lost 1 base, and 9 bases lay in between. Germline CDR1 is KGHSH and CDR2 is LQKENI. The full variable domain, with the rest looked up from reference TRBV18 and TRBJ1-1, is NAGVMQNPRHLVRRRGQEARLRCSPMKGHSHVYWYRQLPEEGLKFMVYLQKENIIDESGMPKERFSAEFPKEGPSILRIQQVVRGDSAAYFCASSPSQGNTEAFFGQGTRLTVV.

Details on this clonotype: It may be a read error: a sequence one base away is much more abundant. The V call is TRBV7-9, the J call TRBJ2-4, with a possible D match to TRBD2 (6 bases). The V gene's germline CDR1 is SEHNR and CDR2 FQNEAQ (reference sequence). V lost 5 bases and J lost 13, with 21 bases in between. This CDR3 region has 14 residues. The CDR3 DNA reads TGTGCCAGCAGCGAATCTATGACTAGTCGTGAGCAGTACTTC. Translation: CASSESMTSREQYF.